These 4 T cell receptor beta chains were all obtained from the same sample, sequenced in a study of cytomegalovirus exposure and HLA in healthy donors (dated by TCRdb to about 2017). The library was made by the immunoSEQ multiplex PCR assay. Sourced from immuneACCESS, this table was stored by TCRdb with only in-frame sequences that have V and J called. A share of the clones is absent; for the studies checked, an unresolved V gene accounts for under half, and the remainder has no known explanation. In all, the sample holds 300,000 to 400,000 clones, and 88% of those were seen once. Jointly, the top ten make up around 0.91% of the sample. Sequences were obtained from PBMCs. These TCRs come from a young man in good health and CMV-seronegative.

V and J are TRBV5-5 and TRBJ2-6; perhaps TRBD1 as D (6 bases). V dropped 4 bases and J dropped 0 bases, with 11 bases sitting between them. The CDR3 has 16 amino acids. Germline V gene lookup returns CDR1 SGHKS and CDR2 YYEKEE (reference sequence). The CDR3 here is CASSDPGHSGANVLTF. The CDR3 coding sequence is TGTGCCAGCAGCGATCCGGGACACTCTGGGGCCAACGTCCTGACTTTC.

This chain links TRBV19 with TRBJ2-3; 9 bases map to TRBD2. Losses at the gene ends were 2 bases for V and 0 bases for J; bases not matched to a gene: 9. The CDR3 has 18 residues. Germline assignment: CDR1 LNHDA and CDR2 SQIVND (reference sequence). For the CDR3, the DNA is TGTGCCAGTAGTATACAGGCGCGGGGGGGACCTAGCACAGATACGCAGTATTTT. Protein: CASSIQARGGPSTDTQYF. The entire variable domain, with the rest obtained from reference TRBV19 and TRBJ2-3, is as follows: DGGITQSPKYLFRKEGQNVTLSCEQNLNHDAMYWYRQDPGQGLRLIYYSQIVNDFQKGDIAEGYSVSREKKESFPLTVTSAQKNPTAFYLCASSIQARGGPSTDTQYFGPGTRLTVL.

The chain joins TRBV4-3 to TRBJ2-1; 7 bases line up with TRBD1. The CDR3 spans 14 residues. The junction had 6 bases not matched to a gene; V was cut back by 4 bases and J by 6 bases. Per germline, CDR1 LGHNA and CDR2 YSLEER. CDR3 nucleotides: TGCGCCAGCAGCCCGGGACAGCCTCCCAATGAGCAGTTCTTC. This codes for CASSPGQPPNEQFF.

The rearrangement links TRBV7-6 to TRBJ2-2; D ambiguous. V was clipped by 5 bases and J by 0 bases, with 4 bases between them. Germline V gives CDR1 SGHVS, CDR2 FNYEAQ. The CDR3 length is 13 residues. CDR3 nucleotides: TGTGCCAGCAGCCCTTCGAACACCGGGGAGCTGTTTTTT. It yields the protein CASSPSNTGELFF.